Listed below are T cell receptor beta chains from one sample, sequenced in a study of blood T cells in healthy people across ages. Each CDR3 protein is one row after TCRdb ran MiXCR on the 5' RACE reads. The sample includes approximately 400,000 distinct CDR3 sequences, roughly half of them seen just once. The sequenced sample consisted of blood. Receptors originate from a man in his sixties in good health. Each CDR3 is given with its conserved first and last residue. The order of the fields is CDR3 protein, CDR3 DNA, V gene, D gene, J gene, clone size. D genes are given only for firm matches. Size values are once, few and many counts, or a class for expanded clones, and some rows have none.

CASSPSPGQGANEQFF | TGCGCCAGCAGCCCCTCTCCGGGACAGGGGGCTAATGAGCAGTTCTTC | TRBV4-1 | TRBD1 | TRBJ2-1 | few
CASTPGASEVNEQFF | TGTGCCAGCACCCCGGGGGCTAGCGAAGTCAATGAGCAGTTCTTC | TRBV5-5 | - | TRBJ2-1 | -
CASSLTGDTDTQYF | TGTGCCAGCAGCCTTACAGGGGACACAGATACGCAGTATTTT | TRBV7-9 | TRBD1 | TRBJ2-3 | -
CASSQDVGYTDTQYF | TGCGCCAGCAGCCAAGACGTTGGTTACACAGATACGCAGTATTTT | TRBV4-3 | - | TRBJ2-3 | -
CASSYSLDRHRSYEQYF | TGTGCCAGCAGTTACTCCCTTGACAGGCACCGATCCTACGAGCAGTACTTC | TRBV6-5 | - | TRBJ2-7 | -
CASSLSGSEQYF | TGCGCCAGCAGCTTAAGCGGGAGCGAGCAGTACTTC | TRBV5-1 | TRBD2 | TRBJ2-7 | few
CASSEAGSREPQHF | TGTGCCAGCAGCGAAGCAGGATCCCGAGAGCCCCAGCATTTT | TRBV7-2 | - | TRBJ1-5 | -
CASCDSVTNEKLFF | TGTGCCAGCTGTGACAGCGTAACTAATGAAAAACTGTTTTTT | TRBV28 | - | TRBJ1-4 | -
CASQLVGQGGDEQFF | TGTGCCAGCCAACTCGTGGGACAGGGGGGCGATGAGCAGTTCTTC | TRBV28 | TRBD1 | TRBJ2-1 | -
CSATVPNQPQHF | TGCAGTGCTACGGTCCCAAATCAGCCCCAGCATTTT | TRBV20-1 | - | TRBJ1-5 | once
CASSPGFDGIQETQFF | TGTGCCAGCAGCCCCGGGTTTGATGGGATCCAAGAGACCCAGTTCTTC | TRBV7-3 | - | TRBJ2-1 | -
CASSLPRGSNSYNEQFF | TGCGCCAGCAGCCTTCCCCGAGGCAGTAATTCCTACAATGAGCAGTTCTTC | TRBV4-1 | - | TRBJ2-1 | -
CASRVQRGYNEQYF | TGCGCCAGCAGGGTCCAGCGGGGTTACAATGAGCAGTACTTC | TRBV5-1 | TRBD2 | TRBJ2-7 | -
CASSFEQGVTGEQYF | TGCGCCAGCAGCTTTGAACAGGGGGTGACGGGTGAGCAGTACTTC | TRBV5-1 | TRBD1 | TRBJ2-7 | -
CASSFVRGETQYF | TGTGCCAGCAGCTTCGTAAGGGGGGAGACGCAGTATTTT | TRBV7-2 | - | TRBJ2-3 | -
CSAPDPLRLTDTQYF | TGCAGTGCTCCGGACCCCCTTCGATTAACAGATACGCAGTATTTT | TRBV20-1 | - | TRBJ2-3 | -
CAISNPEGDEQYF | TGTGCCATCAGTAATCCCGAAGGGGACGAGCAGTACTTC | TRBV10-3 | - | TRBJ2-7 | -
CSAKGPGQGGGEQYF | TGCAGTGCTAAGGGACCGGGACAGGGGGGAGGTGAGCAGTACTTC | TRBV20-1 | TRBD1 | TRBJ2-7 | few
CASRTVGTGFSYEQYF | TGTGCCAGCAGAACGGTGGGGACAGGGTTCTCCTACGAGCAGTACTTC | TRBV6-2/TRBV6-3 | TRBD1 | TRBJ2-7 | -
CASSVRTAGQETQFF | TGTGCCAGCAGCGTTAGGACCGCGGGTCAGGAGACCCAGTTCTTC | TRBV7-2 | - | TRBJ2-1 | -
CASSLRTGDTDTQYF | TGTGCCAGCAGCCTTCGGACAGGGGACACAGATACGCAGTATTTT | TRBV9 | TRBD1 | TRBJ2-3 | -
CASSYSVESRETQYF | TGTGCCAGCAGTTACTCTGTCGAGAGTAGAGAGACCCAGTACTTC | TRBV6-5 | - | TRBJ2-5 | -
CSVGPGTQYF | TGCAGTGTGGGACCGGGGACGCAGTATTTT | TRBV20-1 | - | TRBJ2-3 | -
CASNERPGQGQNIQYF | TGTGCCAGCAACGAACGCCCGGGACAGGGGCAAAACATTCAGTACTTC | TRBV28 | TRBD1 | TRBJ2-4 | few
CAGSAVSGGANEQYF | TGTGCCGGCAGCGCTGTCAGCGGGGGGGCGAATGAGCAGTACTTC | TRBV6-4 | TRBD2 | TRBJ2-7 | -
CASSLLSRGGLETQYF | TGTGCCAGCAGCTTACTCTCGCGGGGGGGCCTAGAGACCCAGTACTTC | TRBV7-8 | TRBD2 | TRBJ2-5 | -
CASSEAGIGGIQYF | TGTGCCAGCAGTGAAGCAGGGATCGGGGGCATTCAGTACTTC | TRBV25-1 | - | TRBJ2-4 | -
CSVEGQDDSPLHF | TGCAGCGTTGAAGGACAGGACGATTCACCCCTCCACTTT | TRBV29-1 | - | TRBJ1-6 | -
CASSSRQGSGEQYF | TGTGCCAGCAGCTCAAGACAGGGGTCGGGTGAGCAGTACTTC | TRBV9 | TRBD1 | TRBJ2-7 | -
CSASIRDRGYGYTF | TGCAGTGCTTCGATCCGGGACAGGGGGTATGGCTACACCTTC | TRBV20-1 | TRBD1 | TRBJ1-2 | -
CASSSSGTGNYGYTF | TGTGCCAGCAGTTCCTCCGGGACAGGGAACTATGGCTACACCTTC | TRBV28 | TRBD1 | TRBJ1-2 | once
CSVPGTGTYEQYF | TGCAGTGTCCCGGGGACAGGCACCTACGAGCAGTACTTC | TRBV20-1 | TRBD1 | TRBJ2-7 | few
CASSTHGGTIREREQYF | TGTGCCAGCAGCACACACGGGGGGACTATTAGGGAAAGAGAGCAGTACTTC | TRBV7-2 | TRBD2 | TRBJ2-5 | few
CASSLRSGWRANTEAFF | TGTGCCAGCAGTTTACGGAGCGGTTGGAGAGCGAACACTGAAGCTTTCTTT | TRBV28 | - | TRBJ1-1 | -
CASSGGGFNEQFF | TGTGCCAGTAGCGGGGGGGGGTTCAATGAGCAGTTCTTC | TRBV30 | TRBD2 | TRBJ2-1 | few
CASSQSPGLALETQYF | TGTGCCAGCAGCCAGAGCCCGGGACTAGCGCTGGAGACCCAGTACTTC | TRBV9 | TRBD2 | TRBJ2-5 | -
CASSPLAAGGPTDTQYF | TGCGCCAGCAGCCCCCTGGCGGCGGGAGGGCCGACAGATACGCAGTATTTT | TRBV5-1 | TRBD2 | TRBJ2-3 | once
CAIRPRGQQETQYF | TGTGCCATCAGGCCAAGGGGACAGCAAGAGACCCAGTACTTC | TRBV10-3 | TRBD1 | TRBJ2-5 | few
CASRGTGFYEQYF | TGTGCCAGCAGGGGGACAGGGTTCTACGAGCAGTACTTC | TRBV27 | TRBD1 | TRBJ2-7 | -
CASSLTSVSSYEQYF | TGTGCCAGCAGCTTAACTAGCGTCAGCTCCTACGAGCAGTACTTC | TRBV7-2 | TRBD2 | TRBJ2-7 | -
CASSIERLAEAFF | TGTGCCAGCAGCATCGAAAGGTTGGCTGAAGCTTTCTTT | TRBV7-2 | - | TRBJ1-1 | few
CASSGGRSLSGNTIYF | TGTGCCAGCAGCGGGGGCCGGTCTTTATCTGGAAACACCATATATTTT | TRBV5-5 | - | TRBJ1-3 | -